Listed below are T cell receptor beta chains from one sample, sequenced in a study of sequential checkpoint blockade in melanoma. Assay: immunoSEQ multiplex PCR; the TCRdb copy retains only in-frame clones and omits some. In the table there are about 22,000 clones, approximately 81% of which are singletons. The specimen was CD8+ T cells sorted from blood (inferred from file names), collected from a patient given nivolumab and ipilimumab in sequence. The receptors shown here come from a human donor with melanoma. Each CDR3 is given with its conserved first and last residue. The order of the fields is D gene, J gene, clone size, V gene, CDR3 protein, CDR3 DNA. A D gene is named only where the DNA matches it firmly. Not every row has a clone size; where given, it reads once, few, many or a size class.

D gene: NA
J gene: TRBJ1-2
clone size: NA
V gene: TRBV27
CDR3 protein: CASSLRSGGPYGYTF
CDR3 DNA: TGTGCCAGCAGTTTAAGGTCCGGGGGACCTTATGGCTACACCTTC

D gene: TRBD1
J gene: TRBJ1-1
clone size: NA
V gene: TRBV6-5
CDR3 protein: CASRSGTGNTEAFF
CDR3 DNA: TGTGCCAGCAGATCCGGGACAGGGAACACTGAAGCTTTCTTT

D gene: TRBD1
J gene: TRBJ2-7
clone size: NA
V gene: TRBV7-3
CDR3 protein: CASSNPGQGVEQYF
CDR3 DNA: TGTGCCAGCAGCAACCCGGGACAGGGGGTTGAGCAGTACTTC

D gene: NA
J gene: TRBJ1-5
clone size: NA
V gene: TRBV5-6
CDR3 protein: CASSGQRESDYSNQPQHF
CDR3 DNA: TGTGCCAGCAGCGGCCAAAGGGAGTCAGACTATAGCAATCAGCCCCAGCATTTT

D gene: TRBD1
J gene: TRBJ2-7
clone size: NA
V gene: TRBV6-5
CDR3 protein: CASSYDRGPYEQYF
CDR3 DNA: TGTGCCAGCAGTTACGACAGGGGGCCCTACGAGCAGTACTTC

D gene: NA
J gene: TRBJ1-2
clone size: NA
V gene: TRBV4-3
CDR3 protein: CASAAFSGDYGYTF
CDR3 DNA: TGCGCCAGCGCAGCTTTTTCCGGGGACTATGGCTACACCTTC

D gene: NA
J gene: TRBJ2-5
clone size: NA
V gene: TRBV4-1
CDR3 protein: CASSHRSQGQETQYF
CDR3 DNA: TGCGCCAGCAGCCACCGCTCCCAGGGACAAGAGACCCAGTACTTC

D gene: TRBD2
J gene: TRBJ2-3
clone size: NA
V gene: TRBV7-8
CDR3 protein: CASLSGVSTDTQYF
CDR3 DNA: TGTGCCAGCCTTAGCGGGGTTAGCACAGATACGCAGTATTTT

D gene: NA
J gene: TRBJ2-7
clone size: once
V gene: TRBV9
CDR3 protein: CASSVGGGTYEQYF
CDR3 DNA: TGTGCCAGCAGCGTAGGAGGGGGTACCTACGAGCAGTACTTC

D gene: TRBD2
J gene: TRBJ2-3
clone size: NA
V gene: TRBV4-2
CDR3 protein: CASSQDWTAGGADTQYF
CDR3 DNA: TGTGCCAGCAGCCAAGATTGGACGGCGGGAGGGGCAGATACGCAGTATTTT

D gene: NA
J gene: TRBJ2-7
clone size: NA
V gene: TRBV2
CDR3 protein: CASSEDHRQSYEQYF
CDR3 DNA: TGTGCCAGCAGTGAAGACCATCGACAGTCCTACGAGCAGTACTTC